One and the same sample provided the 2 T cell receptor beta chains below, sequenced in a study of blood T cell repertoires in COVID-19. The repertoire was sequenced with immunoSEQ multiplex PCR; TCRdb's copy has only in-frame clones and lacks some. The sample shows 270,000 or so clones, about 80% of them seen only once. Sequencing was done on a sample of peripheral blood. Receptor source: a woman aged 50 to 65 who had recovered from COVID-19.

The chain employs TRBV30 and TRBJ1-5; no clear D. Germline-derived CDR1 and CDR2 are GTSNPN and SVGIG (reference sequence). The CDR3 runs 14 residues. V lost 1 base and J 7 bases, leaving 14 bases between the germline ends. CDR3 amino acids: CAWSAGESWQPQHF. The CDR3, as DNA: TGTGCCTGGAGTGCGGGTGAGTCGTGGCAGCCCCAGCATTTT.

The chain uses TRBV5-6 and TRBJ1-2, with a weak D call TRBD1 (6 bases). The V end lost 4 bases, the J end lost 5 bases, and 12 bases lay between the germline ends. Germline V gene lookup returns CDR1 SGHDT and CDR2 YYEEEE. This CDR3 region has 13 residues. The CDR3 DNA follows: TGTGCCAGCAGCGTACAAACAGGGTATGGCTACACCTTC. Encoded protein: CASSVQTGYGYTF.